The 26 T cell receptor beta chains given below trace back to one sample, sequenced in a study of cytomegalovirus exposure and HLA in healthy donors. The PCR ran on 60 Vbeta and 13 Jbeta primers. The table came from immunoSEQ multiplex PCR; TCRdb's copy has only in-frame clones and leaves some out. The profile shows 55,000 or so clones, around 66% of them singletons. Sequencing was carried out using PBMCs. These receptors came from a man between 18 and 29 years old in good health and CMV-seronegative.

This clone was observed a single time. V and J are TRBV29-1 and TRBJ2-1; D possibly corresponds to TRBD1 (6 bases). The germline gives CDR1 SQVTM, CDR2 ANQGSEA. CDR3 size: 14 residues. V was clipped by 7 bases and J by 4 bases, with 17 bases between them. The CDR3 sequence is CSAPPGQPYNEQFF. The CDR3, as DNA: TGCAGCGCCCCCCCCGGACAGCCTTACAATGAGCAGTTCTTC.

The chain combines TRBV29-1 with TRBJ2-7; 8 nucleotides align to TRBD1. V trimming: 2 bases; J trimming: 5 bases; junction bases outside the gene matches: 5. The CDR3 runs to 13 residues. CDR1 and CDR2 from the germline V gene are SQVTM and ANQGSEA. The CDR3 is CSVELGQGNEQYF. CDR3 DNA: TGCAGCGTTGAACTTGGACAGGGAAACGAGCAGTACTTC.

The J gene is TRBJ2-3, the V gene TRBV10-3; perhaps TRBD2 as D (6 bases). Trimming took 3 bases from V and 2 from J, leaving 15 bases between them. The CDR3 spans 16 residues. Per germline, CDR1 ENHRY and CDR2 SYGVKD. CDR3: CAISDLIAAYTDTQYF. DNA of the CDR3: TGTGCCATCAGTGATCTGATAGCGGCTTACACAGATACGCAGTATTTT.

The J gene is TRBJ2-1, the V gene TRBV5-1; D is perhaps TRBD2 (5 bases). Trimming removed 4 bases from V and 2 bases from J, with 13 bases in between. The germline V gene has CDR1 SGHRS and CDR2 YFSETQ. The CDR3 has 15 residues. Here the CDR3 reads CASSVGPGTYNEQFF. CDR3 bases: TGCGCCAGCAGCGTCGGACCGGGAACCTACAATGAGCAGTTCTTC.

The count of this clone is one. The chain combines TRBV30 with TRBJ2-7; a possible D gene is TRBD1 (5 bases). CDR1 and CDR2 from the germline V gene are GTSNPN and SVGIG (reference sequence). The ends were cut back, 2 bases at V and 4 bases at J, with 9 bases in the middle. CDR3 length: 12 residues. DNA for the CDR3: TGTGCCTGGAGTACAGGACCTTACGAGCAGTACTTC. Translation: CAWSTGPYEQYF. Full variable domain (outside the CDR3, taken from reference TRBV30 and TRBJ2-7): SQTIHQWPATLVQPVGSPLSLECTVEGTSNPNLYWYRQAAGRGLQLLFYSVGIGQISSEVPQNLSASRPQDRQFILSSKKLLLSDSGFYLCAWSTGPYEQYFGPGTRLTVT.

V usage is TRBV5-4 and J usage is TRBJ2-7; 8 positions agree with TRBD1. Germline values: CDR1 SGHNT, CDR2 YYREEE (reference sequence). V lost 1 base to trimming and J lost 2 bases; unmatched junction nucleotides: 8. The CDR3 covers 16 residues. For the CDR3, the DNA is TGTGCCAGCAGCTTGAGGGACAGGCCTGCTCCCTACGAGCAGTACTTC. This encodes CASSLRDRPAPYEQYF.

This clone appeared a single time. The chain joins TRBV28 to TRBJ1-5; 7 nucleotides line up with TRBD1. The CDR3 length is 15 residues. V trimming: 5 bases; J trimming: 4 bases; junction bases outside the gene matches: 8. CDR1 is MDHEN and CDR2 is SYDVKM in the germline V gene. CDR3 sequence reads: CASSRMGQQNQPQHF. The CDR3 DNA sequence: TGTGCCAGCAGTCGTATGGGACAGCAAAATCAGCCCCAGCATTTT. The complete variable domain, with remaining parts taken from reference TRBV28 and TRBJ1-5, reads DVKVTQSSRYLVKRTGEKVFLECVQDMDHENMFWYRQDPGLGLRLIYFSYDVKMKEKGDIPEGYSVSREKKERFSLILESASTNQTSMYLCASSRMGQQNQPQHFGDGTRLSIL.

The genes are TRBV2 and TRBJ2-2; D perhaps matches TRBD1 (6 bases). The CDR3 consists of 13 residues. The V gene's germline CDR1 is SNHLY and CDR2 FYNNEI. V lost 7 bases and J lost 4, with 10 bases in between. The CDR3 DNA reads as TGTGCCAGCACAGGACAGCTCACCGGGGAGCTGTTTTTT. Amino acid sequence: CASTGQLTGELFF.

This chain links TRBV7-9 with TRBJ2-5; D perhaps matches TRBD2 (6 bases). Germline V gene lookup returns CDR1 SEHNR and CDR2 FQNEAQ (reference sequence). This CDR3 contains 17 residues. V gave up 0 bases and J gave up 4 bases, with 18 bases separating them. CDR3 sequence: CASSLAIGGETIETQYF. CDR3 sequence (DNA): TGTGCCAGCAGCTTAGCGATCGGAGGGGAGACAATAGAGACCCAGTACTTC.

The CDR3: CASRETSGSVEQYF. The CDR3 bases are TGTGCCAGCAGGGAGACTAGCGGGAGTGTCGAGCAGTACTTC. The rearrangement uses TRBV2 and TRBJ2-7, with TRBD2 identical over 12 bases. The V segment lost 6 bases and the J segment 6 bases; nucleotides outside the gene matches: 6. Germline V lookup: CDR1 SNHLY, CDR2 FYNNEI. The CDR3 runs to 14 residues.

The chain uses TRBV7-8 and TRBJ1-2; TRBD1 is a possible D gene (6 bases). Trimming took off 1 base at V and 8 bases at J, with 8 bases between the two ends. CDR1 is SGHVS, CDR2 FQNEAQ, per germline. This CDR3 is built from 12 residues. The CDR3 nucleotides read TGTGCCAGCAGCTTAGTGGGGGCGGGCTACACCTTC. This codes for CASSLVGAGYTF. Supplemented by reference TRBV7-8 and TRBJ1-2, the full variable domain reads GAGVSQSPRYKVAKRGQDVALRCDPISGHVSLFWYQQALGQGPEFLTYFQNEAQLDKSGLPSDRFFAERPEGSVSTLKIQRTQQEDSAVYLCASSLVGAGYTFGSGTRLTVV.

As for this clone: One end of the junction fails to match germline, which may point to a read error. The chain is built from TRBV15 and TRBJ2-7; 10 bases map to TRBD1. CDR3 length: 15 amino acids. Per the germline V gene, CDR1 is LNHNV and CDR2 is YYDKDF (reference sequence). The CDR3 region has the DNA TGTGCCACCAGCCGGACAGGGGGGCTCTCCCACGAGCAGTACTTC. Residues: CATSRTGGLSHEQYF. Using reference TRBV15 and TRBJ2-7 for the parts outside the CDR3, the full variable domain is DAMVIQNPRYQVTQFGKPVTLSCSQTLNHNVMYWYQQKSSQAPKLLFHYYDKDFNNEADTPDNFQSRRPNTSFCFLDIRSPGLGDTAMYLCATSRTGGLSHEQYFGPGTRLTVT.

V and J are TRBV9 and TRBJ2-7; 8 bases line up with TRBD2. Germline trimming cut 4 bases from V and 1 base from J; bases unmatched to any gene: 7. The CDR3 extends over 15 amino acids. The germline gives CDR1 SGDLS, CDR2 YYNGEE. CDR3 DNA sequence: TGTGCCAGCAGCCCCGGGGGGACTAGGTCCTACGAGCAGTACTTC. This gives the protein CASSPGGTRSYEQYF.

The V call is TRBV25-1, the J call TRBJ1-6; D unresolved. V gave up 3 bases and J gave up 7 bases, with 10 bases separating them. CDR1 is MGHDK, CDR2 SYGVNS, per germline. CDR3 length: 14 amino acids. Here the CDR3 DNA reads TGTGCCAGCAGTGAGAGCAGGTCCAATTCACCCCTCCACTTT. Its translation is CASSESRSNSPLHF.

The chain couples TRBV30 to TRBJ2-7; TRBD2 aligns across 10 bases. Germline trimming cut 0 bases from V and 6 bases from J; bases unmatched to any gene: 8. CDR1 GTSNPN and CDR2 SVGIG come from the germline V gene (reference sequence). This CDR3 has 15 residues. The CDR3 coding sequence is TGTGCCTGGAGTGTACGGCTAGCGGGAGACCGCGAGCAGTACTTC. Its protein product is CAWSVRLAGDREQYF. Combining the CDR3 with reference TRBV30 and TRBJ2-7 gives the whole variable domain SQTIHQWPATLVQPVGSPLSLECTVEGTSNPNLYWYRQAAGRGLQLLFYSVGIGQISSEVPQNLSASRPQDRQFILSSKKLLLSDSGFYLCAWSVRLAGDREQYFGPGTRLTVT.

The V and J genes are TRBV18 and TRBJ2-3; D possibly corresponds to TRBD2 (5 bases). V lost 1 base and J 4 bases, leaving 6 bases between the germline ends. Germline CDR1 is KGHSH and CDR2 is LQKENI. This CDR3 region has 13 residues. CDR3 sequence: CASSPLSADTQYF. CDR3 in DNA: TGTGCCAGCTCACCACTTAGCGCAGATACGCAGTATTTT.

The sample holds a few counts of this clone. The chain recombines TRBV29-1 with TRBJ1-2, with D perhaps matching TRBD1 (5 bases). From germline, CDR1 is SQVTM and CDR2 ANQGSEA. The CDR3 spans 16 residues. The V end was cut by 7 bases, the J end by 4 bases, with 25 bases between. The CDR3 loop reads CSAAPAGLGMIYGYTF. The CDR3 DNA is TGCAGCGCGGCCCCGGCAGGGTTGGGGATGATCTATGGCTACACCTTC.

This clone was found a few times. The chain combines TRBV28 with TRBJ1-2; D may be TRBD1 (6 bases). This CDR3 comprises 15 residues. CDR1 MDHEN and CDR2 SYDVKM come from the germline V gene. V lost 6 bases, J lost 0 bases, and 14 bases lay in between. The CDR3 nucleotides are TGTGCCAGCAGCGTACCACAGGGCACTAACTATGGCTACACCTTC. Translation: CASSVPQGTNYGYTF.

Comment on this clone: At one of its ends the junction is not consistent with the germline gene, which may arise from a read error. The CDR3 DNA reads TGTGCTAGCAGCCCTTTGGCTAGACTAGATACGCAGTATTTT. Encoded protein: CASSPLARLDTQYF. The chain recombines TRBV7-7 with TRBJ2-3; unclear D gene. The CDR3 has 14 residues. In germline, CDR1 is SSHAT, CDR2 FNYEAQ (reference sequence).

The count of this clone is one. The gene calls are TRBV19 and TRBJ1-1, with D maybe TRBD1 (6 bases). The CDR3 spans 14 residues. The germline gives CDR1 LNHDA, CDR2 SQIVND (reference sequence). The V gene lost 5 bases and the J gene lost 2 bases, with 12 bases spanning the gap. In DNA, the CDR3 is TGTGCCAGTAGTTCGGACAGACCAAACACTGAAGCTTTCTTT. It translates to CASSSDRPNTEAFF.

This clone has more than one count but fewer than ten. This chain connects TRBV6-6 to TRBJ2-5, with TRBD2 identical over 8 bases. There are 16 residues in the CDR3. In germline, CDR1 is MNHNY, CDR2 SVGAGI (reference sequence). V shed 4 bases and J 1 base; nucleotides not matched to a gene: 8. The CDR3 spells CASSFGAGARQETQYF. The CDR3 DNA follows: TGTGCCAGCAGTTTCGGAGCGGGAGCCCGCCAAGAGACCCAGTACTTC.

The chain couples TRBV6-5 to TRBJ1-2, with D possibly TRBD1 on 6 matching bases. The germline CDR1 and CDR2 sequences are MNHEY and SVGAGI. CDR3 length equals 13 residues. V gave up 2 bases and J gave up 6 bases, with 10 bases separating them. DNA for the CDR3: TGTGCCAGCAGTTACGGGACAAAAAATGGCTACACCTTC. Translating gives CASSYGTKNGYTF.

This rearrangement joins TRBV10-1 to TRBJ1-1; D ambiguous. Trimming shortened V by 5 bases and J by 3 bases, and 4 bases separated the two germline ends. This CDR3 region has 11 residues. In germline, CDR1 is WNHNN, CDR2 SYGVQD (reference sequence). The DNA for the CDR3 is TGCGCCAGCAGTCGGGACACTGAAGCTTTCTTT. Amino acids: CASSRDTEAFF.

This sequence joins TRBV7-2 and TRBJ1-3; D is ambiguous. V lost 1 base, J lost 2 bases, and 9 bases lay in between. The CDR3 has 15 amino acids. The germline V gene has CDR1 SGHTA and CDR2 FQGNSA. CDR3 protein: CASSLVADTGNTIYF. CDR3 nucleotides: TGTGCCAGCAGCTTAGTGGCGGATACTGGAAACACCATATATTTT.

This clone has a handful of counts. The chain couples TRBV5-1 to TRBJ1-1; TRBD1 agrees at 7 bases. Looked up from germline, CDR1 is SGHRS and CDR2 is YFSETQ. J was trimmed by 5 bases and V by 2 bases; bases with no gene match: 6. The length of the CDR3 is 14 residues. The DNA for the CDR3 is TGCGCCAGCAGCTTTAAGGGACAGTTAACTGAAGCTTTCTTT. Translation: CASSFKGQLTEAFF.

This CDR3 is CASSLGLAGHETQYF. DNA for the CDR3: TGTGCCAGCAGCTTGGGGCTAGCGGGACACGAGACCCAGTACTTC. The chain recombines TRBV5-4 with TRBJ2-5; 9 positions agree with TRBD2. Germline CDR1 is SGHNT and CDR2 is YYREEE (reference sequence). The CDR3 runs to 15 residues. J was trimmed by 5 bases and V by 0 bases; bases with no gene match: 5.